This passage covers 2 T cell receptor beta chains from one sample sequenced in a study of cytotoxic CD8 clonotypes in ibrutinib-treated CLL. Produced via immunoSEQ multiplex PCR; TCRdb's table is partial and in-frame only. Of hundreds of thousands of clones in the sample, 60% to 75% are singletons; the top ten hold just over 15%. The sequenced sample was PBMCs, obtained after 24 months of ibrutinib treatment. The receptors originated from a human donor with chronic lymphocytic leukemia.

The CDR3 protein is CASSGTGVSGANVLTF. CDR3 nucleotide sequence: TGTGCCAGCAGTGGGACAGGGGTCTCCGGGGCCAACGTCCTGACTTTC. This chain joins TRBV25-1 and TRBJ2-6, with TRBD1 identical over 9 bases. V shed 4 bases and J 4 bases; nucleotides not matched to a gene: 5. The CDR3 spans 16 residues. CDR1 is MGHDK, CDR2 SYGVNS, per germline.

The chain is built from TRBV18 and TRBJ1-1; no clear D gene. In germline, CDR1 is KGHSH, CDR2 LQKENI. This CDR3 has 12 residues. V was shortened by 6 bases and J by 6 bases, with 11 bases between the two germline ends. CDR3 DNA sequence: TGTGCCAGCTCCCTTGACCGGGCTGAAGCTTTCTTT. Translation gives CASSLDRAEAFF.